The sequence of this T cell receptor beta chain was determined in a study of naive and memory T cell subsets (dated by TCRdb to the late 2010s). For the study in its entirety: Sorted naive and memory T cell subsets from peripheral blood were analyzed in the study using a UMI-based, open-source pipeline for TCR alpha and beta sequencing. Complete agreement was observed between the functional CMV T cell responses and the IgG serology results. RNA was DNase-treated and reverse transcribed with TCR constant-region primers, mostly using SuperScript III.

Including cysteine and phenylalanine, the CDR3 has 14 amino acids. CDR3 DNA only is kept here, 42 bases in frame from base 1. The germline V gene (reference sequence) sets CDR1 to MNHEY and CDR2 to SMNVEV. V and J are truncated by 5 bases and 4 bases respectively, leaving an intervening sequence of 9 bases. Findings and caveats that apply to the study as a whole: After error correction, over 90% of naive TCR sequences appeared only once, giving much steeper abundance distributions than memory subsets. The abundance of TCRs followed a power law with an exponent that differed between naive and memory subsets yet stayed consistent across the three individuals. No ground truth was available to validate the repertoire findings for the naive and memory subsets. Each clonotype was defined as a single alpha or beta chain sequence rather than as a paired alpha/beta receptor. RNA-based TCR counts may be influenced by expression changes linked to T cell activation and differentiation. A few larger clonotypes were found in naive repertoires, especially CD8, and these larger clonotypes were possibly memory cells re-expressing CD45RA. In both CD4 and CD8 cells, the Gini index increased while Shannon and inverse Simpson diversity decreased from naive through CM, EM and EMRA.

This clonotype appeared once. Its antigen is not yet known. No much larger clonotype is one base removed from it; base qualities were not supplied. A single read makes a weak case. TCR alpha and beta chain libraries were amplified separately from the second PCR step onward. The CMV status of each donor was determined by measuring IFNgamma production from CD4+ T cells after fresh PBMCs had been stimulated overnight with CMV viral lysate. Miltenyi beads were used first to positively select CD4 T cells, and CD8 T cells were then positively selected from the CD4-negative fraction. Cells were stained for CD3, CD4, CD8, CD45RA, CD27 and a live/dead dye and were sorted on a BD Aria II into four subsets based on CD45RA and CD27. A few healthy volunteers provided blood, and each donor's sample was split into CD4 and CD8 T cells and then further divided into four differentiation subsets. Roughly 120 ml of peripheral blood was collected from each donor, and PBMC were isolated from the blood using Ficoll-Paque PLUS density-gradient centrifugation. Sorted cells were lysed in RLT buffer, and RNA was extracted with a Qiagen RNeasy kit and stored at -80°C.

Library preparation employed UMI-ligation and nested PCR. The beta constant-region primer was an equimolar mix of two oligonucleotides covering both TRBC1 and TRBC2. The ligated cDNA went through four rounds of PCR with nested alpha and beta constant-region primers together with the SP2 primer. T4 RNA ligase 1 ligated a single-stranded oligonucleotide carrying the SP2 primer and a 12-nucleotide UMI to the cDNA 3' end. The ligation reaction was kept at 16 degrees C for about 18-25 hours. PCR2 was typically run as a SYBR Green qPCR and stopped at a predetermined threshold to prevent over-amplification. Agencourt AMPure XP magnetic beads were used for all purifications after the first. Libraries were quantified by Qubit and checked on a TapeStation, with a main peak expected near 650 bp. The pooled libraries were sequenced on an Illumina MiSeq using v2 2x251 paired-end kits, which usually yielded roughly 0.85-2.1 million reads per sample. Libraries were pooled at about 3.7 nM per sample, and 5-7% PhiX was added to improve cluster recognition. In the source study's methods: V and J genes were assigned to Demultiplexor-processed FASTQ reads by Decombinator through tag matching, with a single base-pair mismatch being allowed. By using UMIs, Collapsinator corrected both sequencing errors and the frequency errors caused by PCR heterogeneity. TCRs were translated and CDR3s were extracted from the conserved cysteine to the FGXG phenylalanine by CDR3Translator, with non-productive sequences being flagged. Gini, Shannon entropy and inverse Simpson indices were calculated on repertoires that had been subsampled to equal numbers of UMI-defined TCRs. Power-law fits to clonotype abundance distributions were performed by maximum likelihood within the linear range. When run on a single naive CD8 sample, MIGEC and the pipeline yielded similar UMI counts, similar unique TCR numbers and similar clonal distributions. One analysis removed from the naive repertoire any naive TCRs that were also present in any memory subset from the same donor. Repertoires were searched for roughly 7,300 CMV-associated CDR3 sequences compiled from VDJdb and a published dataset. TCRdb reran the public reads through fastp at Q25 and MiXCR, keeping productive beta chains. Duplicate CDR3 protein sequences are folded into a single record with the most common DNA and genes. The V and J calls reflect TCRdb's pipeline rather than the authors' work. The sample table contains some 82,000 distinct CDR3 sequences; only one count was recorded for around 9% of them. The ten largest clones add up to 1.2% of the sample.

This TCR was recovered from a human donor in good health. The sequencing sample was made of naive CD8+ T cells from blood. In light of the paper, this sample's cell subset or site label describes: naive T cells, CD45RA high CD27+. The rearranged segments are TRBV27 and TRBJ1-6, with TRBD1 as a weak D call on 5 bases. The CDR3: CASSPGPYNSPLHF. The DNA is as follows: TGTGCCAGCAGTCCGGGACCTTATAATTCACCCCTCCACTTT.